This T cell receptor beta chain was sequenced for a study of response to subunit inactivated influenza vaccine. Study findings and constraints: Authors suggested each seasonal flu vaccination may recruit only limited numbers of new T cells.

This clonotype was recorded many times. Its antigen is not known. The CDR3 is 17 amino acids. Trimming took off 0 bases at V and 2 bases at J, with 15 bases between the two ends. The germline CDR1 and CDR2 sequences are SGHRS and YFSETQ. TCRdb ran MiXCR on the RT-PCR reads and lists one entry per CDR3 protein. The sample has roughly 160,000 distinct CDR3 sequences; around 9.9% are singletons. Sequencing was performed on non-naive T cells sorted from PBMCs, taken about 6 weeks after vaccination. V usage is TRBV5-1 and J usage is TRBJ2-4; TRBD2 is a possible D gene (6 bases). The receptor's source is a man between 50 and 59 years old who received an inactivated influenza vaccine. The CDR3 DNA sequence: TGCGCCAGCAGCTTGGATGTTTCGGGAGATACCAAAAACATTCAGTACTTC. Encoded protein: CASSLDVSGDTKNIQYF.